This record looks at one TCR beta chain sequence and its context. PCR amplification of the TCRs was performed with Phusion for 20 PCR cycles, and it relied on a constant-region primer together with a V-primer adapter. TCRdb processed the reads anew with MiXCR; each CDR3 protein has one entry. The data show approximately 47,000 distinct CDR3 sequences, approximately 12% seen once. The sample belongs to a study of low-dose radiotherapy and immunotherapy resistance in tumors. Study-level background: Per fraction, Cohort 1 was given 0.5 Gy every 2 weeks, for a total of 6.5 Gy. Each fraction given to Cohort 2 every two weeks delivered 1 Gy, and the total reached 13 Gy over 26 weeks.

Time point here: before trial treatment. The ends were cut back, 3 bases at V and 3 bases at J, with 16 bases in the middle. CDR3 length equals 16 residues. CDR1 is MGHDK and CDR2 is SYGVNS in the germline V gene. The rearrangement joins TRBV25-1 to TRBJ2-3; TRBD2 is a possible D gene (7 bases). This TCR came from a female donor with ovarian cancer. The source was PBMCs, collected before treatment. This CDR3 is CASSDTRTAGTDTQYF. In DNA, the CDR3 is TGTGCCAGCAGTGACACTCGGACAGCGGGAACAGATACGCAGTATTTT.